This paragraph reports one TCR beta chain. Antigen: not known. This entry is derived from a study of cytomegalovirus exposure and HLA in healthy donors. Study summary: As released early, the data held around 80 million unique TCRs from HLA-typed donors. The study's findings and limits: In a later analysis, HLA-associated beta chains showed higher expansion and lower generation probabilities than comparable chains. TCR beta sequences reportedly predicted most subjects' HLA-A and HLA-B alleles accurately.

Everyone who donated was a healthy bone marrow donor. With 60 Vbeta and 13 Jbeta primers, the PCR was carried out. Sequencing was performed with immunoSEQ multiplex PCR; in TCRdb, only in-frame clones are kept and a portion is missing. This sample contains roughly 220,000 clones. CDR3 length: 16 residues. V was cut by 4 bases and J by 1 base, with 13 bases left in between. Per the germline V gene, CDR1 is SGHNT and CDR2 is YENEEA. V is TRBV11-3 and J is TRBJ2-2; D is possibly TRBD2 (5 bases). This sequence originates from a girl aged 2-10 years in good health and CMV-seropositive. Sequenced material: PBMCs. CDR3 amino acids: CASSSPEGRNTGELFF. CDR3 DNA: TGTGCCAGCAGCTCCCCCGAGGGCCGGAACACCGGGGAGCTGTTTTTT.